This T cell receptor (beta chain) came from a study of cytomegalovirus exposure and HLA in healthy donors. On the study more broadly: It was reported in a later analysis that the same platform had been used for the 100 to 150 validation repertoires as for the 666 first-cohort repertoires. Study observations and caveats: The authors listed around 150 TCR beta chains as cytomegalovirus-associated. Under in vitro conditions, a few CMV-associated chains were confirmed as specific for CMV antigens.

V lost 4 bases to trimming and J lost 1 base, with 8 bases between them. The V gene's germline CDR1 is SGHNT and CDR2 YENEEA. CDR3 length equals 14 residues. In regard to this clone: Its target is unknown.

Assay: immunoSEQ multiplex PCR; the TCRdb copy retains only in-frame clones and omits some. This repertoire shows tens of thousands of clones, roughly 94% found once; its top ten account for around 2%. The clonotype comes from a man in his late teens or twenties in good health and CMV-seronegative. The sequencing input was PBMCs. The V call is TRBV11-3, the J call TRBJ1-5; D ambiguous. CDR3 region: CASSSGGSNQPQHF. CDR3 in DNA: TGTGCCAGCAGCTCTGGAGGGAGCAATCAGCCCCAGCATTTT.